This is a list of T cell receptor beta chains from one sample in a study of blood T cell repertoires in COVID-19. Data came from immunoSEQ multiplex PCR; TCRdb stores just in-frame clones and leaves some out. The table has about 480,000 clones, approximately 90% seen once. The sample comprised PBMCs or T cells enriched from blood (not recorded which). The receptor set was obtained from a young woman with acute COVID-19. CDR3s include the opening cysteine and the closing phenylalanine or tryptophan. Fields, in order: D gene, clone size, J gene, V gene, CDR3 DNA, CDR3 protein. The D gene is left open where the match is weak. Not all rows give a size; the values are once, few, many and, for expanded clones, a class.

-	once	TRBJ1-3	TRBV29-1	TGCAGCGTTGAGACAGGACCACTCTCTGGAAACACCATATATTTT	CSVETGPLSGNTIYF
TRBD1	once	TRBJ1-4	TRBV19	TGTGCCAGTAGTTGGTCGACAGGGATTAATGAAAAACTGTTTTTT	CASSWSTGINEKLFF
TRBD1	once	TRBJ1-4	TRBV30	TGTGCCTGGAGGACAGGGGTTGCAACTAATGAAAAACTGTTTTTT	CAWRTGVATNEKLFF
TRBD2	-	TRBJ2-5	TRBV3-1/TRBV3-2	TGTGCCAGCAGCCCAATCGACGGGGGGGTGAGGACCCAGTACTTC	CASSPIDGGVRTQYF
-	-	TRBJ1-4	TRBV9	TGTGCCAGCAGCGTAGCCGGGACAACTAATGAAAAACTGTTTTTT	CASSVAGTTNEKLFF
-	once	TRBJ1-1	TRBV7-2	TGTGCCAGCAGCTCAGAGGGCGGTAACACTGAAGCTTTCTTT	CASSSEGGNTEAFF
-	-	TRBJ2-7	TRBV10-3	TGTGCCATCAGAAAGGGAGGCCCGGGATACGAGCAGTACTTC	CAIRKGGPGYEQYF
-	-	TRBJ1-4	TRBV18	TGTGCCAGCTCACCCTACAGGGATACTAATGAAAAACTGTTTTTT	CASSPYRDTNEKLFF
-	-	TRBJ1-5	TRBV28	TGTGCCAGCAGCGACACAGATAGCAATCAGCCCCAGCATTTT	CASSDTDSNQPQHF
-	-	TRBJ1-3	TRBV5-1	TGCGCCAGCAGCTTGAGCCAGGCCTCTGGAAACACCATATATTTT	CASSLSQASGNTIYF
TRBD1	-	TRBJ2-3	TRBV19	TGTGCCAGTACCAGAGGACAGGTTACAGATACGCAGTATTTT	CASTRGQVTDTQYF
-	-	TRBJ2-7	TRBV28	TGTGCCAGCAGCCACACCTACGAGCAGTACTTC	CASSHTYEQYF
-	-	TRBJ2-7	TRBV6-6	TGTGCCAGCAGCCCTACTGAATACTACGAGCAGTACTTC	CASSPTEYYEQYF